These 17 T cell receptor beta chains share one sample of origin, sequenced in a study of HIV-infected patients and healthy controls. MiXCR, applied by TCRdb to the 5' RACE reads, yields one record per CDR3 protein. This sample has tens of thousands of distinct CDR3 sequences; less than 20% occur once, and the top ten carry about 1.5%. The specimen sequenced was CD4+ T cells from blood. The receptor set was obtained from a human donor in good health.

The rearrangement joins TRBV12-3 or TRBV12-4 to TRBJ1-2, with 7 nucleotides matching TRBD1. The CDR3 contains 15 residues. Trimming at V came to 5 bases and at J to 6 bases, leaving 12 bases not matched to a gene. CDR3 protein: CASSRTRNRGNGYTF. Written as DNA, the CDR3 is TGTGCCAGCAGTCGGACGCGGAACAGGGGAAATGGCTACACCTTC.

In DNA, the CDR3 is TGTGCCATCAGTGAGTCGATTTCCCCCGGGGCCCCTGAAAAACTGTTTTTT. As protein: CAISESISPGAPEKLFF. This rearrangement joins TRBV10-3 to TRBJ1-4; perhaps TRBD1 as D (5 bases). The V gene's germline CDR1 is ENHRY and CDR2 SYGVKD. Trimming removed 0 bases at V and 7 bases at J, with 18 bases between. This CDR3 has 17 residues.

The rearrangement uses TRBV19 and TRBJ2-1; 9 bases line up with TRBD2. The germline CDR1 and CDR2 sequences are LNHDA and SQIVND (reference sequence). The CDR3 runs 17 residues. Losses at the gene ends were 3 bases for V and 2 bases for J; bases not matched to a gene: 8. This chain's CDR3 is CASSIYAGGGAYNEQFF. The DNA for the CDR3 is TGTGCCAGTAGTATTTATGCAGGCGGGGGGGCCTACAATGAGCAGTTCTTC. Full variable domain (rest looked up from reference TRBV19 and TRBJ2-1): DGGITQSPKYLFRKEGQNVTLSCEQNLNHDAMYWYRQDPGQGLRLIYYSQIVNDFQKGDIAEGYSVSREKKESFPLTVTSAQKNPTAFYLCASSIYAGGGAYNEQFFGPGTRLTVL.

This clonotype appeared many times. The chain couples TRBV6-2 or TRBV6-3 to TRBJ1-2, with a tentative D call TRBD1 (5 bases). Germline CDR1 MNHEY, CDR2 SVGEGT. The V end was cut by 10 bases, the J end by 9 bases, with 21 bases between. The CDR3 loop spans 13 amino acids. The chain's CDR3 is CATEGLRRMSYTF. CDR3 bases: TGTGCCACCGAGGGGCTCCGACGTATGAGCTACACCTTC.

This clonotype has a handful of counts. The V call is TRBV6-6, the J call TRBJ1-2, with 9 positions matching TRBD1. V shed 2 bases and J 7 bases; nucleotides not matched to a gene: 11. Germline V lookup: CDR1 MNHNY, CDR2 SVGAGI (reference sequence). This CDR3 region has 16 residues. CDR3 DNA sequence: TGTGCCAGCAGTTACAATCCGGTACAGGGGGCTTCTGGCTACACCTTC. It translates to CASSYNPVQGASGYTF.

This clonotype was observed at least ten times. The chain joins TRBV12-3 or TRBV12-4 to TRBJ2-1; 9 bases map to TRBD1. V lost 5 bases, J lost 15 bases, and 8 bases stayed unmatched. This CDR3 region has 12 residues. CDR3 amino acids: CASSVRDRASFF. CDR3 coding DNA: TGTGCCAGCAGTGTCCGGGACAGGGCCTCGTTCTTC.

The rearrangement joins TRBV27 to TRBJ1-5; tentatively, D is TRBD1 (6 bases). V was shortened by 3 bases and J by 7 bases, with 22 bases between the two germline ends. CDR1 and CDR2 from the germline V gene are MNHEY and SMNVEV (reference sequence). The CDR3 is 17 residues long. CDR3 residues: CASSFTDSGGFRQPQHF. The CDR3 DNA follows: TGTGCCAGCAGTTTCACCGACAGCGGGGGCTTTAGGCAGCCCCAGCATTTT.

The chain recombines TRBV30 with TRBJ2-3; maybe TRBD2 (5 bases). Trimming cost V 4 bases and J 3 bases, with 14 bases left between them. From germline, CDR1 is GTSNPN and CDR2 SVGIG (reference sequence). This CDR3 is 14 amino acids long. CDR3 amino acids: CAWTYPAATDTQYF. In DNA, the CDR3 is TGTGCCTGGACGTACCCAGCGGCGACAGATACGCAGTATTTT.

The genes are TRBV7-2 and TRBJ2-5; unclear D gene. V was shortened by 5 bases and J by 2 bases, with 18 bases between the two germline ends. CDR1 SGHTA and CDR2 FQGNSA come from the germline V gene. CDR3 length: 16 residues. Written as DNA, the CDR3 is TGTGCCAGCAGCCTTAGGAGTGCCAGGAGACAAGAGACCCAGTACTTC. Translation gives CASSLRSARRQETQYF.

The J gene is TRBJ1-1, the V gene TRBV27; D is unresolved. The CDR3 extends over 13 amino acids. V was clipped by 2 bases and J by 5 bases, with 9 bases between them. CDR1 and CDR2 (germline): MNHEY, SMNVEV (reference sequence). The DNA of the CDR3 is TGTGCCAGCAGTTTAAATGGAAGAACTGAAGCTTTCTTT. It specifies CASSLNGRTEAFF.

This clonotype was seen only a few times. The chain employs TRBV19 and TRBJ2-1, with D uncertain. In germline, CDR1 is LNHDA, CDR2 SQIVND (reference sequence). V lost 7 bases and J lost 0, with 7 bases in between. The CDR3 has 13 residues. The DNA for the CDR3 is TGTGCCAGTAACGGGTTCTCCTACAATGAGCAGTTCTTC. This translates into CASNGFSYNEQFF.

This clonotype has a handful of counts. The rearrangement joins TRBV20-1 to TRBJ1-5, with D uncertain. V was pared by 0 bases and J by 3 bases, with 15 bases between. Germline loops: CDR1 DFQATT, CDR2 SNEGSKA (reference sequence). The CDR3 length is 16 residues. The CDR3 is CSARDVRASPNQPQHF. CDR3 nucleotide sequence: TGCAGTGCTAGAGATGTACGCGCTAGCCCCAATCAGCCCCAGCATTTT.

This clonotype was recorded a few times. This chain joins TRBV19 and TRBJ1-2, with 7 bases aligning to TRBD1. Germline CDR1 reads LNHDA; CDR2 reads SQIVND (reference sequence). With 3 bases clipped from V and 7 bases from J, the junction kept 11 bases outside the gene matches. The CDR3 covers 15 residues. The CDR3 reads CASSISDRVEFGYTF. The CDR3 DNA is TGTGCCAGTAGTATCTCTGACAGGGTGGAGTTTGGCTACACCTTC.

This clonotype was observed many times. V is TRBV7-2 and J is TRBJ1-1; a weak D match, TRBD1 (6 bases). Looked up from germline, CDR1 is SGHTA and CDR2 is FQGNSA. The CDR3 covers 14 residues. The germline V and J ends were trimmed by 1 base and 4 bases, with 10 bases remaining between them. CDR3 in amino acids: CASSLGVQGTEAFF. CDR3 DNA: TGTGCCAGCAGCTTAGGGGTACAGGGCACTGAAGCTTTCTTT. The full variable domain, completed using reference TRBV7-2 and TRBJ1-1, is GAGVSQSPSNKVTEKGKDVELRCDPISGHTALYWYRQSLGQGLEFLIYFQGNSAPDKSGLPSDRFSAERTGGSVSTLTIQRTQQEDSAVYLCASSLGVQGTEAFFGQGTRLTVV.

This clonotype was recorded many times. This chain connects TRBV20-1 to TRBJ2-1, with 7 bases matching TRBD2. CDR1 is DFQATT, CDR2 SNEGSKA, per germline (reference sequence). Losses at the gene ends were 6 bases for V and 5 bases for J; bases not matched to a gene: 4. The CDR3 contains 12 residues. CDR3 bases: TGCAGTGCAAGCGGGAAAAACAATGAGCAGTTCTTC. Amino acid sequence: CSASGKNNEQFF.

This clonotype was counted a few times. The chain is built from TRBV20-1 and TRBJ2-3; 11 bases line up with TRBD2. The germline V gene has CDR1 DFQATT and CDR2 SNEGSKA (reference sequence). This CDR3 contains 14 residues. The trim removed 4 bases at V and 1 base at J, leaving 1 base unmatched. The CDR3 loop is CSATLAGGTDTQYF. The CDR3 nucleotides read TGCAGTGCTACACTAGCGGGAGGCACAGATACGCAGTATTTT.

J is TRBJ1-4 and V is TRBV2; D remains ambiguous. Germline V gene lookup returns CDR1 SNHLY and CDR2 FYNNEI. The CDR3 runs 15 residues. Trimming removed 0 bases from V and 6 bases from J, with 11 bases in between. CDR3: CASSEAGSRYEKLFF. The DNA of the CDR3 is TGTGCCAGCAGTGAAGCGGGTAGTCGGTATGAAAAACTGTTTTTT.